This TCR beta chain was identified during a study of T-cell reconstitution after alpha-beta-depleted transplantation in children. The V end was cut by 1 base, the J end by 3 bases, with 4 bases between. CDR1 and CDR2 (germline): SGHVS, FNYEAQ. This CDR3 spans 13 amino acids. Preparing the TCRbeta library involved the use of unique molecular identifiers. TCRdb redid the calling of the PCR reads with MiXCR, one entry per CDR3 protein. The sample lists 200,000 to 250,000 distinct CDR3 sequences, around 9.5% occurring once. The chain combines TRBV7-6 with TRBJ2-4; D unresolved. This material consisted of PBMCs from the stem cell graft donor, taken from the stem cell graft. This TCR was recovered from a human donor who donated a stem cell graft to a child with acute lymphoblastic leukemia. DNA of the CDR3: TGTGCCAGCAGCTTAGGAGGCAAAAACATTCAGTACTTC. Encoded protein: CASSLGGKNIQYF. The variable domain in full, with the rest retrieved from reference TRBV7-6 and TRBJ2-4, is GAGVSQSPRYKVTKRGQDVALRCDPISGHVSLYWYRQALGQGPEFLTYFNYEAQQDKSGLPNDRFSAERPEGSISTLTIQRTEQRDSAMYRCASSLGGKNIQYFGAGTRLSVL.